Listed below are T cell receptor beta chains from one sample, sequenced in a study of T cell responses to AZD1222 COVID-19 vaccine. Some clones are missing from TCRdb's copy, which holds only in-frame ones; the method was immunoSEQ multiplex PCR. Of roughly 20,000 clones listed, 84% are singletons. The specimen was peripheral blood, collected 28 days after the second AZD1222 dose. The receptors stem from an adult who received the AZD1222 COVID-19 vaccine. CDR3s include the opening cysteine and the closing phenylalanine or tryptophan. Each record gives: V gene, D gene, J gene, clone size, CDR3 DNA, CDR3 protein. D genes are given only for firm matches. A clone size is listed for some rows: how often the clone was seen (once, few, many), or a class if it is expanded.

>TRBV18|TRBD2|TRBJ2-1|NA
TGTGCCAGCTCACGCTCTAGCGGGAGCTTGGGCTACAATGAGCAGTTCTTC
CASSRSSGSLGYNEQFF
>TRBV5-1|TRBD2|TRBJ2-5|NA
TGCGCCAGCAGTACGGGTGGGTCTCTAGCGGGAGAGGAGACCCAGTACTTC
CASSTGGSLAGEETQYF
>TRBV9|TRBD2|TRBJ2-3|NA
TGTGCCAGCAGCCATACGACTAGCGGGAGAGGAGATACGCAGTATTTT
CASSHTTSGRGDTQYF
>TRBV24-1|NA|TRBJ2-1|NA
TGTGCCACCAGTGATTTGTTGCGGGACAAAAATGAGCAGTTCTTC
CATSDLLRDKNEQFF
>TRBV5-1|NA|TRBJ1-4|NA
TGCGCCAGCAGCTTGGCAGGCGTTAGCGAAAAACTGTTTTTT
CASSLAGVSEKLFF
>TRBV18|NA|TRBJ2-3|NA
TGTGCCAGCTCAACTGGGGCTCAGGATACGCAGTATTTT
CASSTGAQDTQYF
>TRBV9|TRBD1|TRBJ2-7|NA
TGTGCCAGCAGCGTACGAGGACAGGGTCTCTCCTACGAGCAGTACTTC
CASSVRGQGLSYEQYF
>TRBV4-2|NA|TRBJ2-1|NA
TGTGCCAGCAGCCAAGGGGCGGAACCGACGAATGAGCAGTTCTTC
CASSQGAEPTNEQFF
>TRBV6-2/TRBV6-3|NA|TRBJ1-1|NA
TGTGCCAGCAGTTTTCGCGACAGGACCACGGTATCTTTCTTT
CASSFRDRTTVSFF
>TRBV10-3|TRBD1|TRBJ1-1|NA
TGTGCCATCAGTTGGGGACAGGGGAACACTGAAGCTTTCTTT
CAISWGQGNTEAFF
>TRBV25-1|TRBD1|TRBJ2-5|NA
TGTGCCAGCAAAGAACAGGGGTCTCGTGAGACCCAGTACTTC
CASKEQGSRETQYF
>TRBV6-1|NA|TRBJ1-5|NA
TGTGCCAGCAGTGATATGAACTCCAATCAGCCCCAGCATTTT
CASSDMNSNQPQHF
>TRBV7-8|NA|TRBJ1-4|once
TGTGCCAGCAGCTCCGGAAGGACTCGATTGAGAGAAAAACTGTTTTTT
CASSSGRTRLREKLFF
>TRBV28|TRBD2|TRBJ2-7|NA
TGTGCCAGCAGTTTCCCCTTAACCGGGACTAGGGACAACTCCTACGAGCAGTACTTC
CASSFPLTGTRDNSYEQYF
>TRBV30|TRBD1|TRBJ2-1|NA
TGTGCCTGGGACAATAGGGGACAGGGGGGAAATGAGCAGTTCTTC
CAWDNRGQGGNEQFF
>TRBV5-4|NA|TRBJ2-7|NA
TGTGCCAGCAGCCCCGGGACCCTAGGGTCTATAGAGCAGTACTTC
CASSPGTLGSIEQYF
>TRBV28|NA|TRBJ2-7|NA
TGTGCCAGCAGTTTGGAAATCTACGCGCCCGAGCAGTACTTC
CASSLEIYAPEQYF
>TRBV6-2/TRBV6-3|NA|TRBJ2-2|NA
TGTGCCAGCAGTACAGGGCGGGAGTCCGGGGAGCTGTTTTTT
CASSTGRESGELFF
>TRBV5-6|NA|TRBJ1-4|NA
TGTGCCAGCAGCTTGGGGGCGGGGACGGGAGAAAAACTGTTTTTT
CASSLGAGTGEKLFF
>TRBV5-1|NA|TRBJ2-6|NA
TGCGCCAGCAGCACGGGGGACTCTGGGGCCAACGTCCTGACTTTC
CASSTGDSGANVLTF
>TRBV6-5|NA|TRBJ1-2|NA
TGTGCCAGCAGCACTAACAGGGTTCCTGGCTACACCTTC
CASSTNRVPGYTF
>TRBV5-1|TRBD2|TRBJ2-7|NA
TGCGCCAGCAGCTTTCTAGCGGGAGATGTCTACGAGCAGTACTTC
CASSFLAGDVYEQYF
>TRBV11-3|NA|TRBJ1-1|NA
TGTGCCAGCAGTCCGGGGGGGGAGACTGAAGCTTTCTTT
CASSPGGETEAFF
>TRBV6-5|TRBD1|TRBJ1-2|few
TGTGCCAGCACCCTGTCCGGGACAGATTACTATGGCTACACCTTC
CASTLSGTDYYGYTF
>TRBV7-9|NA|TRBJ2-2|once
TGTGCCAGCAGCTTAGACGGGACTAACACCGGGGAGCTGTTTTTT
CASSLDGTNTGELFF
>TRBV7-6|NA|TRBJ1-3|NA
TGTGCCAGCAGCTCTTTCACCTCTGGAAACACCATATATTTT
CASSSFTSGNTIYF
>TRBV5-6|NA|TRBJ2-3|NA
TGTGCCAGCAGCTTGTACAGCACAGATACGCAGTATTTT
CASSLYSTDTQYF
>TRBV30|NA|TRBJ2-6|once
TGTGCCTGGAGTTCAGGAAGGATTCGCTCTGGGGCCAACGTCCTGACTTTC
CAWSSGRIRSGANVLTF
>TRBV5-1|TRBD1|TRBJ1-2|NA
TGCGCCAGCAGGACAGGGAACTATGGCTACACCTTC
CASRTGNYGYTF
>TRBV11-2|NA|TRBJ1-1|NA
TGTGCCAGCAGCTTAGACTCGGGGTCGGGGGCTGAAGCTTTCTTT
CASSLDSGSGAEAFF
>TRBV5-1|TRBD2|TRBJ2-7|NA
TGCGCCAGCAGACTAGCGGGAGGTACGAGCTCCTACGAGCAGTACTTC
CASRLAGGTSSYEQYF
>TRBV3-1/TRBV3-2|NA|TRBJ1-6|few
TGTGCCAGCAGCCAAGACTCCGAAACTCGAAATTCACCCCTCCACTTT
CASSQDSETRNSPLHF
>TRBV3-1/TRBV3-2|TRBD2|TRBJ2-2|NA
TGTGCCAGCAGCCAAGGACTAGCGTTAAACACCGGGGAGCTGTTTTTT
CASSQGLALNTGELFF
>TRBV5-1|NA|TRBJ2-3|NA
TGCGCCAGCAGCTTGGGCGTGAACACAGATACGCAGTATTTT
CASSLGVNTDTQYF
>TRBV29-1|TRBD2|TRBJ2-3|NA
TGCAGCGTTGGGACTACTAGCGGGACGAGCACAGATACGCAGTATTTT
CSVGTTSGTSTDTQYF
>TRBV19|TRBD2|TRBJ2-1|NA
TGTGCCAGTAGTATAGGAGGAGGGGAGCGGGACCGGTACAATGAGCAGTTCTTC
CASSIGGGERDRYNEQFF
>TRBV28|NA|TRBJ2-3|NA
TGTGCCAGCAGTTTATTGGGGACTGGCGGGGATACGCAGTATTTT
CASSLLGTGGDTQYF
>TRBV3-1/TRBV3-2|TRBD1|TRBJ2-7|NA
TGTGCCAGCAGCCGAGTAAATCTACGACAGGGGCGAACCTACGAGCAGTACTTC
CASSRVNLRQGRTYEQYF
>TRBV19|TRBD2|TRBJ2-7|NA
TGTGCCAGTACCGCGGGTAGCGGGAGCCCCCGCTCCTACGAGCAGTACTTC
CASTAGSGSPRSYEQYF
>TRBV12-3/TRBV12-4|TRBD1|TRBJ1-2|NA
TGTGCCAGCAGGGGGGACAGCTATGGCTACACCTTC
CASRGDSYGYTF
>TRBV29-1|NA|TRBJ2-5|NA
TGCAGCGTTGGAATACAAGAGACCCAGTACTTC
CSVGIQETQYF
>TRBV4-1|TRBD2|TRBJ2-7|NA
TGCGCCAGCAGCCTTTCCGGGACTAGCGGGAGCTTCTACGAGCAGTACTTC
CASSLSGTSGSFYEQYF
>TRBV15|NA|TRBJ2-4|NA
TGTGCCACCAGCAGAGATCTCGGTTCAGCCAAAAACATTCAGTACTTC
CATSRDLGSAKNIQYF
>TRBV6-2/TRBV6-3|NA|TRBJ1-2|NA
TGTGCCAGCAGTTACAACAGGGATGGCTACACCTTC
CASSYNRDGYTF
>TRBV11-3|NA|TRBJ1-6|NA
TGTGCCAGCAGCTTAGAGGGTAATTCACCCCTCCACTTT
CASSLEGNSPLHF
>TRBV7-8|NA|TRBJ2-3|NA
TGTGCCAGCAGCCTAGGTGTGGGGGCAGATACGCAGTATTTT
CASSLGVGADTQYF
>TRBV19|TRBD1|TRBJ1-4|NA
TGTGCCAGTATGGGACAGGCTGCAACTAATGAAAAACTGTTTTTT
CASMGQAATNEKLFF
>TRBV6-4|NA|TRBJ2-2|NA
TGTGCCAGCAGTGACTCGAATTTAGGTTTCCTTGCTTCCGGGGAGCTGTTTTTT
CASSDSNLGFLASGELFF